A single sample is the source of the 16 T cell receptor beta chains below, sequenced in a study of CD8 T cell repertoires and HIV-1 epitope variants. No antigen has been assigned to these receptors. This table comes from immunoSEQ multiplex PCR, and its TCRdb copy is limited to in-frame clones, with some not included. The sample yields around 5,000 clones, roughly 73% seen once. The sample consisted of cultured CD8+ T cells derived from PBMCs. These receptors all stem from a male donor with HIV.

DNA for the CDR3: TGTGCCACCGGGACAGGCTCCTACGAGCAGTACTTC. This sequence encodes CATGTGSYEQYF. This chain joins TRBV10-3 and TRBJ2-7; the match to TRBD1 covers 8 bases. CDR1 is ENHRY and CDR2 is SYGVKD in the germline V gene. The CDR3 contains 12 residues. V shed 10 bases, J shed 0 bases, and the junction held 2 bases outside the gene matches.

This rearrangement joins TRBV29-1 to TRBJ1-2; D uncertain. Trimming cost V 2 bases and J 0 bases, with 10 bases left between them. The CDR3 has 14 residues. Germline CDR1 reads SQVTM; CDR2 reads ANQGSEA. CDR3 residues: CSVESETANYGYTF. CDR3 DNA: TGCAGCGTTGAAAGTGAGACCGCTAACTATGGCTACACCTTC. Full variable domain (rest looked up from reference TRBV29-1 and TRBJ1-2): SAVISQKPSRDICQRGTSLTIQCQVDSQVTMMFWYRQQPGQSLTLIATANQGSEATYESGFVIDKFPISRPNLTFSTLTVSNMSPEDSSIYLCSVESETANYGYTFGSGTRLTVV.

The chain combines TRBV5-1 with TRBJ2-2; D is ambiguous. Deletions cut 0 bases from V and 5 bases from J, with 11 bases between. Germline CDR1 reads SGHRS; CDR2 reads YFSETQ. The length of the CDR3 is 15 residues. The CDR3 coding sequence is TGCGCCAGCAGCTTGGAGGATCCGGTTACCGGGGAGCTGTTTTTT. Protein product: CASSLEDPVTGELFF.

In the case of this clone: Because the CDR3's place on the DNA is in doubt, the DNA is left out and the CDR3 is given as listed by TCRdb. The gene calls are TRBV6-1 and TRBJ1-1. Germline CDR1 and CDR2: MNHNS and SASEGT. Termini included, the CDR3 measures 15 amino acids. The CDR3 protein is CASILGSIVNTEAFF.

This clone was seen only once. The rearrangement uses TRBV20-1 and TRBJ2-7; 9 bases match TRBD1. This CDR3 region has 11 residues. Losses at the gene ends were 7 bases for V and 3 bases for J; bases not matched to a gene: 1. The germline V gene encodes CDR1 DFQATT and CDR2 SNEGSKA (reference sequence). The CDR3, as DNA: TGCAGTGGGGACAGGGACTACGAGCAGTACTTC. Its protein is CSGDRDYEQYF.

J is TRBJ2-1 and V is TRBV19, with 9 nucleotides matching TRBD1. Germline V gene lookup returns CDR1 LNHDA and CDR2 SQIVND (reference sequence). V shed 4 bases, J shed 9 bases, and the junction held 7 bases outside the gene matches. The CDR3 runs to 14 residues. The CDR3 here is CASSRGQGRSEQFF. DNA of the CDR3: TGTGCCAGTAGTAGGGGACAGGGTAGAAGTGAGCAGTTCTTC.

This clone was seen only a few times. A junction end diverges from the germline sequence, so it may reflect a read error. The gene calls are TRBV7-8 and TRBJ2-3; D not resolved. The CDR3 consists of 13 residues. Germline values: CDR1 SGHVS, CDR2 FQNEAQ. CDR3 amino acids: CASSTIGTDTQYF. CDR3 DNA: TGTGCCAGCAGCACCATTGGCACGGATACGCAGTATTTT. The full variable domain, with the rest looked up from reference TRBV7-8 and TRBJ2-3, is GAGVSQSPRYKVAKRGQDVALRCDPISGHVSLFWYQQALGQGPEFLTYFQNEAQLDKSGLPSDRFFAERPEGSVSTLKIQRTQQEDSAVYLCASSTIGTDTQYFGPGTRLTVL.

This clone occurred a few times. The chain uses TRBV7-6 and TRBJ1-2; TRBD1 agrees at 7 bases. Unmatched junction bases numbered 11, after V lost 5 bases and J lost 5 bases. Looked up from germline, CDR1 is SGHVS and CDR2 is FNYEAQ. CDR3 length: 15 residues. DNA of the CDR3: TGTGCCAGCAGCCAAACCCCCGGGACAGCTTATGGCTACACCTTC. Translation gives CASSQTPGTAYGYTF.

This chain uses TRBV28 with TRBJ2-7; 11 bases line up with TRBD2. Trimming removed 7 bases from V and 2 bases from J; junction bases left unmatched: 7. Germline V gene lookup returns CDR1 MDHEN and CDR2 SYDVKM. The CDR3 has 15 amino acids. The CDR3 nucleotides are TGTGCCAGCACCGAAGGACTAGCGGGTACCTACGAGCAGTACTTC. It translates to CASTEGLAGTYEQYF.

The rearrangement links TRBV15 to TRBJ1-1; D not resolved. Deletions cut 0 bases from V and 1 base from J, with 9 bases between. This CDR3 has 15 residues. CDR1 and CDR2 from the germline V gene are LNHNV and YYDKDF (reference sequence). The CDR3 DNA sequence: TGTGCCACCAGCAGAGATTGGACCTCGAACACTGAAGCTTTCTTT. It specifies CATSRDWTSNTEAFF.

This clone was counted a few times. The J gene is TRBJ2-2, the V gene TRBV7-9; D possibly corresponds to TRBD1 (5 bases). The CDR3 contains 15 residues. With 3 bases removed from V and 2 bases from J, the gap between germline ends came to 10 bases. The germline V gene encodes CDR1 SEHNR and CDR2 FQNEAQ (reference sequence). The CDR3 spells CASSFGQGNTGELFF. The DNA for the CDR3 is TGTGCCAGCAGCTTTGGGCAGGGAAACACCGGGGAGCTGTTTTTT.

This clone was seen only a few times. This rearrangement joins TRBV6-6 to TRBJ1-5, with 7 bases fitting TRBD1. In germline, CDR1 is MNHNY, CDR2 SVGAGI (reference sequence). The CDR3 spans 15 residues. Trimming at V came to 0 bases and at J to 8 bases, leaving 7 bases not matched to a gene. CDR3 region: CASSYSRQGNEPQHF. The CDR3, as DNA: TGTGCCAGCAGTTACTCGCGACAGGGTAATGAGCCCCAGCATTTT.

V gene TRBV10-1 combines with J gene TRBJ2-5; D gene unclear. The CDR3 contains 11 residues. With 3 bases removed from V and 5 bases from J, the gap between germline ends came to 4 bases. From germline, CDR1 is WNHNN and CDR2 SYGVQD (reference sequence). CDR3 region: CASSELETQYF. DNA of the CDR3: TGCGCCAGCAGTGAATTGGAGACCCAGTACTTC.

The V gene is TRBV27, the J gene TRBJ2-7, with D possibly being TRBD2 (5 bases). CDR3 length: 13 residues. The V and J ends lost 4 bases and 2 bases respectively, with 9 bases between them. Germline V gives CDR1 MNHEY, CDR2 SMNVEV (reference sequence). Written as DNA, the CDR3 is TGTGCCAGCAGTTACTTCGGGGCCTACGAGCAGTACTTC. It is translated as CASSYFGAYEQYF.

The chain links TRBV9 to TRBJ2-7; 7 nucleotides align to TRBD1. From germline, CDR1 is SGDLS and CDR2 YYNGEE. V dropped 4 bases and J dropped 2; count of bases not matched to a gene: 6. The CDR3 runs to 14 residues. The DNA of the CDR3 is TGTGCCAGCAGCCCCCTAGACAGGGCCTACGAGCAGTACTTC. Translation: CASSPLDRAYEQYF.

The CDR3 protein is CASSLSPSGGTDTQYF. CDR3 bases: TGTGCCAGCAGTTTATCCCCTAGCGGGGGCACAGATACGCAGTATTTT. The chain recombines TRBV27 with TRBJ2-3; 9 bases are a match to TRBD2. From germline, CDR1 is MNHEY and CDR2 SMNVEV (reference sequence). The J segment lost 1 base and the V segment lost 0 bases, leaving 2 bases of the junction unmatched. The CDR3 is 16 residues long.